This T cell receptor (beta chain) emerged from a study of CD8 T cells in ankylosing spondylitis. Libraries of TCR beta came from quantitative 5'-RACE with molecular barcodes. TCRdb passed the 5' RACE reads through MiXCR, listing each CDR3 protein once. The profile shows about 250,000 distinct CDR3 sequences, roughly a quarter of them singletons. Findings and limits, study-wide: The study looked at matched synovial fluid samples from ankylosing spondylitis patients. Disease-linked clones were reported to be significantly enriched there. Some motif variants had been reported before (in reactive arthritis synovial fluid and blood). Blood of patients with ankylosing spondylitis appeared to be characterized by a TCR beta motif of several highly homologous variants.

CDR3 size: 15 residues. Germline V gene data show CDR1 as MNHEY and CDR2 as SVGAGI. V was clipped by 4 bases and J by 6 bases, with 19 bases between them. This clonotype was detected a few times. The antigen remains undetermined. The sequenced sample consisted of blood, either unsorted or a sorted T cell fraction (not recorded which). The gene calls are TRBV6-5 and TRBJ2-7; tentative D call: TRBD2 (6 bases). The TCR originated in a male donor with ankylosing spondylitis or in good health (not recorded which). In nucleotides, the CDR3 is TGTGCCAGCAGTTCCCTAGGAGGGGTCTTAGGCGAGCAGTACTTC. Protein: CASSSLGGVLGEQYF.